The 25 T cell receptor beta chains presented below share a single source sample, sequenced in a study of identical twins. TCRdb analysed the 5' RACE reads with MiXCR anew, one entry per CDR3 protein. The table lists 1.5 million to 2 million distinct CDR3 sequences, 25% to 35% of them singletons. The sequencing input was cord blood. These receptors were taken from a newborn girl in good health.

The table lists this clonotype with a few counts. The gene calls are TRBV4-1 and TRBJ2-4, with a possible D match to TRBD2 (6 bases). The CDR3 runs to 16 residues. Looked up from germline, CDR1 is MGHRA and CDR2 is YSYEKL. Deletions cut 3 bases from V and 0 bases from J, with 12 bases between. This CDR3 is CASSHLAVLAKNIQYF. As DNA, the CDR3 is TGCGCCAGCAGCCACTTAGCGGTTCTAGCCAAAAACATTCAGTACTTC.

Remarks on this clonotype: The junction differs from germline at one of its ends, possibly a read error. The CDR3 region is CAGSLGDFTDTQYF. In DNA form, the CDR3 reads TGCGCCGGCAGCTTAGGGGACTTCACAGATACGCAGTATTTT. The V gene is TRBV5-1, the J gene TRBJ2-3; weak D call: TRBD2 (6 bases). CDR3 size: 14 residues. Germline-derived CDR1 and CDR2 are SGHRS and YFSETQ.

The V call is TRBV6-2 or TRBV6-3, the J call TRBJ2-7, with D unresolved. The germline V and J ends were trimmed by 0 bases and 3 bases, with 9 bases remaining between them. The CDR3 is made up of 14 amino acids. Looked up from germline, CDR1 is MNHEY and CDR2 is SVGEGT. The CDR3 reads CASSYSPRFYEQYF. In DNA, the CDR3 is TGTGCCAGCAGTTACTCGCCTAGGTTCTACGAGCAGTACTTC.

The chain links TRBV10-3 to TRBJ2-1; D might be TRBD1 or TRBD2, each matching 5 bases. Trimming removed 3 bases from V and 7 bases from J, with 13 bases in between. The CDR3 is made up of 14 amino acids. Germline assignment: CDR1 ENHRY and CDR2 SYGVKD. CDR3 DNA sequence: TGTGCCATCAGTGATCGGGGCATACGAAATGAGCAGTTCTTC. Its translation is CAISDRGIRNEQFF.

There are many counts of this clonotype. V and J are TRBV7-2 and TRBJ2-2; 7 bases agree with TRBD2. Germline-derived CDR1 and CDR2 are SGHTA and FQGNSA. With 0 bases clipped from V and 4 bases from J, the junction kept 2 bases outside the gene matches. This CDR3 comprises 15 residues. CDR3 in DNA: TGTGCCAGCAGCTTAGCGGGAGGGAGCACCGGGGAGCTGTTTTTT. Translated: CASSLAGGSTGELFF.

CDR3 DNA: TGCAGTGCTAGAGATGGGGGGGGTATACGCAATCAGCCCCAGCATTTT. Protein product: CSARDGGGIRNQPQHF. The rearrangement joins TRBV20-1 to TRBJ1-5; tentatively, D is TRBD1 (5 bases). The germline V gene encodes CDR1 DFQATT and CDR2 SNEGSKA (reference sequence). CDR3 size: 16 residues. Trimming removed 0 bases from V and 2 bases from J, with 14 bases in between.

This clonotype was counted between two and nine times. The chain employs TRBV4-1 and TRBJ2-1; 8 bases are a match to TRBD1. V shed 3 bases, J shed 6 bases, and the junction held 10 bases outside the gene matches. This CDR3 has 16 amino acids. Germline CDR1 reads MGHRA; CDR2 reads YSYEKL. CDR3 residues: CASSQIFRDRLNEQFF. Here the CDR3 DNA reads TGCGCCAGCAGCCAGATCTTCCGGGACAGGCTCAATGAGCAGTTCTTC.

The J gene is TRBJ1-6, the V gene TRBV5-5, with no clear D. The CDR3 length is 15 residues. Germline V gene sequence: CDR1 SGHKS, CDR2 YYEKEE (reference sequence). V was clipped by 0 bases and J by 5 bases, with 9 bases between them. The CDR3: CASSLVFSDNSPLHF. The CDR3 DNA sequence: TGTGCCAGCAGCTTGGTGTTTTCCGATAATTCACCCCTCCACTTT.

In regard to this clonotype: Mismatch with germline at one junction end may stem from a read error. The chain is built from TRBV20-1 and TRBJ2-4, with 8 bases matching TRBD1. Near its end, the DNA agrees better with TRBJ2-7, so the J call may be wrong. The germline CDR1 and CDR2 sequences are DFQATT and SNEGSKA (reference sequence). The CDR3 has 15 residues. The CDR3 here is CNARRYTTGAYEQYF. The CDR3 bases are TGCAATGCTAGGAGATACACGACAGGGGCGTACGAGCAGTACTTC.

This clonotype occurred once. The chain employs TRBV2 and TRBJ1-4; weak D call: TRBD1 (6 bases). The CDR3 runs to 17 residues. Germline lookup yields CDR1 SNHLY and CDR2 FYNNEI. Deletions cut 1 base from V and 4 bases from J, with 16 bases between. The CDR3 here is CASSEGQAKGVNEKLFF. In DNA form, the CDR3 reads TGTGCCAGCAGTGAAGGACAGGCTAAGGGGGTTAATGAAAAACTGTTTTTT. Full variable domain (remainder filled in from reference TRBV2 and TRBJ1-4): EPEVTQTPSHQVTQMGQEVILRCVPISNHLYFYWYRQILGQKVEFLVSFYNNEISEKSEIFDDQFSVERPDGSNFTLKIRSTKLEDSAMYFCASSEGQAKGVNEKLFFGSGTQLSVL.

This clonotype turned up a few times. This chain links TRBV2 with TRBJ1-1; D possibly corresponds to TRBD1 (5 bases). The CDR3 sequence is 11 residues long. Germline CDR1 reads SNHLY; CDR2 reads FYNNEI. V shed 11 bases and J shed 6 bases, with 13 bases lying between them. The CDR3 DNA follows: TGTGCCGGTCCGACAGCCCCTGAAGCTTTCTTT. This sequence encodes CAGPTAPEAFF.

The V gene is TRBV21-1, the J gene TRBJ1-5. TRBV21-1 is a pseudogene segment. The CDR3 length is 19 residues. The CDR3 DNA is TGTGCCAGCAGCAAAGGAAACGGCCGACGGCCGTATAGCAATCAGCCCCAGCATTTT. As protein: CASSKGNGRRPYSNQPQHF.

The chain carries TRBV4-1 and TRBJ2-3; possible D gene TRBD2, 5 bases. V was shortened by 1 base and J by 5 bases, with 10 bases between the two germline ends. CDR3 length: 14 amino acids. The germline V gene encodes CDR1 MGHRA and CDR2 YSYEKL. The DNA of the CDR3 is TGCGCCAGCAGCCAAGGATTTGGAGGAGATACGCAGTATTTT. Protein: CASSQGFGGDTQYF.

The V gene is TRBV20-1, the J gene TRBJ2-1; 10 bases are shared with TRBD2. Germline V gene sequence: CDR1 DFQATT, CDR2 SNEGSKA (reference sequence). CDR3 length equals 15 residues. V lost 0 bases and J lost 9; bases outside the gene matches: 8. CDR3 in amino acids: CSARDPSGGAPEQFF. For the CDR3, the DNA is TGCAGTGCTAGAGATCCCAGCGGGGGGGCCCCTGAGCAGTTCTTC.

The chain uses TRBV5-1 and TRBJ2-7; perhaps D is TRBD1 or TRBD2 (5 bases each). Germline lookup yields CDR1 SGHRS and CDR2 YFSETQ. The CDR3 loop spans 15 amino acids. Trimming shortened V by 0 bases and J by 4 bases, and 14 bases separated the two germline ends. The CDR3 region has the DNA TGCGCCAGCAGCTTGGAACCGGGACCGCCTTACGAGCAGTACTTC. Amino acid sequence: CASSLEPGPPYEQYF.

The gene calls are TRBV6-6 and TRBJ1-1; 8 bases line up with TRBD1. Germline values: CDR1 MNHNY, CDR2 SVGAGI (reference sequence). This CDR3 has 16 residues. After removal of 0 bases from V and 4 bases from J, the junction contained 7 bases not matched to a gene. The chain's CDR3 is CASSYSRTGTGTEAFF. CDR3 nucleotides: TGTGCCAGCAGTTACTCAAGGACAGGGACGGGCACTGAAGCTTTCTTT.

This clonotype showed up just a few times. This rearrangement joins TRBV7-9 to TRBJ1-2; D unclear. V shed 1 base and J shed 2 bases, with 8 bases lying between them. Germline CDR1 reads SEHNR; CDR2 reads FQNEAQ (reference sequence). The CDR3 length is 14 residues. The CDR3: CASSLGSQNYGYTF. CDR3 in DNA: TGTGCCAGCAGCTTAGGCAGCCAAAACTATGGCTACACCTTC.

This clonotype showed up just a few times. CDR3 loop: CASSKTDRNEQFF. CDR3 in DNA: TGTGCCAGCAGCAAAACGGACAGGAATGAGCAGTTCTTC. The V call is TRBV11-2, the J call TRBJ2-1, with 7 bases lining up with TRBD1. J gave up 7 bases and V 5 bases, and 5 bases lay outside the gene matches. This CDR3 comprises 13 residues. Germline CDR1 SGHAT, CDR2 FQNNGV.

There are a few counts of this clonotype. The CDR3 sequence: CASSLREGGNEQFF. CDR3 DNA sequence: TGTGCCAGCAGTTTGCGGGAGGGTGGGAATGAGCAGTTCTTC. The rearrangement uses TRBV7-9 and TRBJ2-1; 9 bases map to TRBD2. The CDR3 has 14 amino acids. The V segment lost 6 bases and the J segment 7 bases; nucleotides outside the gene matches: 7. Germline V gives CDR1 SEHNR, CDR2 FQNEAQ (reference sequence). Variable domain in full (rest from reference TRBV7-9 and TRBJ2-1): DTGVSQNPRHKITKRGQNVTFRCDPISEHNRLYWYRQTLGQGPEFLTYFQNEAQLEKSRLLSDRFSAERPKGSFSTLEIQRTEQGDSAMYLCASSLREGGNEQFFGPGTRLTVL.

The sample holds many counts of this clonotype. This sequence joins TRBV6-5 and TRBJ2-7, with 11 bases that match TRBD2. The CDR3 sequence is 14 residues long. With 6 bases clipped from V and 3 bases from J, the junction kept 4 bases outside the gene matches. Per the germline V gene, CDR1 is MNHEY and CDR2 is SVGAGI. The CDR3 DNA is TGTGCCAGCAGCTATGGACTAGCGGGCTACGAGCAGTACTTC. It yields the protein CASSYGLAGYEQYF.

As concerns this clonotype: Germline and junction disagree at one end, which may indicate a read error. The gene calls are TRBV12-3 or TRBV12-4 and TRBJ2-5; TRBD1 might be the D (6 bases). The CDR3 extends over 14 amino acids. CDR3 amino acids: CAGSDRRYQETQYF. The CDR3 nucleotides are TGTGCCGGCAGCGACAGGAGGTACCAAGAGACCCAGTACTTC.

CDR3 loop: CSARGAGLEYEQYF. In DNA, the CDR3 is TGCAGTGCTAGGGGGGCAGGTTTAGAGTACGAGCAGTACTTC. The chain links TRBV20-1 to TRBJ2-7; weak D call: TRBD1 (6 bases). Trimming took off 3 bases at V and 4 bases at J, with 16 bases between the two ends. This CDR3 has 14 residues. Germline loops: CDR1 DFQATT, CDR2 SNEGSKA (reference sequence).

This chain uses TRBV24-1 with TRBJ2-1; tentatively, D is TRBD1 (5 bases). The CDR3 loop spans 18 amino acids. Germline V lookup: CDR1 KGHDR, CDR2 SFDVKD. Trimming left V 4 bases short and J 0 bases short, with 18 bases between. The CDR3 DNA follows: TGTGCCACCAGTGAGGATAAAAAGGGGTATTTCTCCTACAATGAGCAGTTCTTC. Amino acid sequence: CATSEDKKGYFSYNEQFF.

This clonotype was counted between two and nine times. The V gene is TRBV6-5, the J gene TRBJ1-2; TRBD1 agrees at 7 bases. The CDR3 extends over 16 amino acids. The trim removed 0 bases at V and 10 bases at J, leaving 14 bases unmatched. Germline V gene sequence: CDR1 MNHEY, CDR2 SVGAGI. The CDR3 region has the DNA TGTGCCAGCAGTTACTCGAGGGTGACAGGGCTCTTTGACTACACCTTC. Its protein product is CASSYSRVTGLFDYTF.

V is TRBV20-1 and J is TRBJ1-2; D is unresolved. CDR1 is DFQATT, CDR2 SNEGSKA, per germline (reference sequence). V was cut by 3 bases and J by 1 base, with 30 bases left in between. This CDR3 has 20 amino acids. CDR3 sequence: CSASSPRGGEGARLNYGYTF. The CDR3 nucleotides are TGCAGTGCTAGTAGCCCTCGGGGAGGAGAGGGAGCCCGCCTTAACTATGGCTACACCTTC.